The clone carrying this T cell receptor (beta chain) was detected a few times. Trimming cost V 6 bases and J 5 bases; bases outside gene matches: 7. The CDR3 runs 14 residues. Germline V gene sequence: CDR1 LGHDT, CDR2 YNNKEL (reference sequence). The data were taken from a study of patients and donors after allogeneic stem cell transplantation. TCRdb reanalysed the RT-PCR reads using MiXCR and keeps one entry per CDR3 protein. The sample comprises some 880,000 distinct CDR3 sequences, 18% of which are singletons, and approximately 5.9% rests with the top ten. The sample comprised blood, either unsorted or a sorted T cell fraction (not recorded which). The clonotype originates from a human donor who was either an allogeneic HSCT recipient or a stem cell or donor lymphocyte infusion donor (not recorded which). It is not recorded whose cells these are; they may come from a transplant donor. This chain joins TRBV3-1 and TRBJ2-1, with TRBD2 matching over 7 bases. This chain's CDR3 is CASSQRERNNEQFF. CDR3 bases: TGTGCCAGCAGTCAGCGGGAACGAAACAATGAGCAGTTCTTC.